The 21 T cell receptor beta chains below all came from one sample that was sequenced in a study of human T cells and chemical hapten exposure. Time point given: pre-sensitization, week 0. Treatment specified: therapeutic diphenylcyclopropenone sensitization with weekly scalp DPC. Each CDR3 protein is one row after TCRdb ran MiXCR on the RACE reads. The sample has about 42,000 distinct CDR3 sequences, around 12% seen once. The sample in question was whole blood, obtained in connection with sensitization to the hapten diphenylcyclopropenone (DPC). These receptors all stem from a woman under 40 with alopecia areata. Some clones in this sample may be carry-over from other donors' samples.

This clonotype was recorded at least ten times. The chain joins TRBV7-3 to TRBJ2-1; D ambiguous. Germline-derived CDR1 and CDR2 are SGHTA and FQGTGA. This CDR3 comprises 13 residues. The V end was cut by 2 bases, the J end by 5 bases, with 7 bases between. The chain's CDR3 is CASSLGVNNEQFF. The CDR3 DNA sequence: TGTGCCAGCAGCTTAGGCGTCAACAATGAGCAGTTCTTC.

Ten or more counts support this clonotype. The rearrangement joins TRBV28 to TRBJ2-2; perhaps TRBD1 as D (5 bases). Germline V lookup: CDR1 MDHEN, CDR2 SYDVKM. Trimming took off 6 bases at V and 1 base at J, with 9 bases between the two ends. This CDR3 has 14 amino acids. The CDR3 coding sequence is TGTGCCAGCAGGGGGCCAGGGAACACCGGGGAGCTGTTTTTT. Translating gives CASRGPGNTGELFF.

By sample fraction, this clonotype is medium-sized. The chain couples TRBV7-6 to TRBJ2-7; 7 bases map to TRBD2. The J segment lost 0 bases and the V segment lost 5 bases, leaving 4 bases of the junction unmatched. Germline-derived CDR1 and CDR2 are SGHVS and FNYEAQ. The CDR3 has 14 residues. CDR3 amino acids: CASSPREDSYEQYF. CDR3 nucleotide sequence: TGTGCCAGCAGCCCCCGGGAGGACTCCTACGAGCAGTACTTC. Variable domain in full (rest from reference TRBV7-6 and TRBJ2-7): GAGVSQSPRYKVTKRGQDVALRCDPISGHVSLYWYRQALGQGPEFLTYFNYEAQQDKSGLPNDRFSAERPEGSISTLTIQRTEQRDSAMYRCASSPREDSYEQYFGPGTRLTVT.

This clonotype was detected many times. CDR3 sequence: CASSQDQRTSVYEQYF. The CDR3 nucleotides are TGCGCCAGCAGCCAAGATCAGAGGACTAGCGTCTACGAGCAGTACTTC. The J gene is TRBJ2-7, the V gene TRBV4-3; the match to TRBD2 covers 9 bases. This CDR3 has 16 amino acids. The germline CDR1 and CDR2 sequences are LGHNA and YSLEER. V lost 0 bases, J lost 3 bases, and 6 bases stayed unmatched.

The rearrangement uses TRBV7-9 and TRBJ2-1; D not certain. Germline lookup yields CDR1 SEHNR and CDR2 FQNEAQ (reference sequence). Trimming stripped 1 base from V and 5 bases from J, with 15 bases between. The CDR3 runs to 16 residues. The CDR3 sequence is CASSLVASLHHNEQFF. The CDR3 DNA reads TGTGCCAGCAGCTTAGTGGCCTCCTTGCACCACAATGAGCAGTTCTTC.

This clonotype was picked up many times. The rearrangement uses TRBV5-8 and TRBJ1-1; D remains ambiguous. The CDR3 is 15 residues long. Per germline, CDR1 SGHTS and CDR2 YDEGEE. V lost 3 bases and J 4 bases, leaving 16 bases between the germline ends. CDR3 in DNA: TGTGCCAGCAGCTCGGAAACTTGGCGGGGCACTGAAGCTTTCTTT. It yields the protein CASSSETWRGTEAFF.

This clonotype was observed many times. The chain has TRBV7-9 and TRBJ2-1; 9 nucleotides align to TRBD2. The CDR3 contains 16 residues. V was clipped by 5 bases and J by 6 bases; unmatched bases: 11. Germline V gives CDR1 SEHNR, CDR2 FQNEAQ (reference sequence). In DNA, the CDR3 is TGTGCCAGCAGCCCCGGGGGCGGGAGGGCCCTCAATGAGCAGTTCTTC. It specifies CASSPGGGRALNEQFF.

The sample holds many counts of this clonotype. This chain uses TRBV21-1 with TRBJ2-5; TRBD2 is the table's D call and was not checked against the DNA. TRBV21-1 is given as a pseudogene. This CDR3 region has 14 residues. CDR3 sequence: CASSKRAVQETQYF. The CDR3 nucleotides read TGTGCCAGCAGCAAACGAGCGGTACAAGAGACCCAGTACTTC.

This clonotype was seen many times. The chain is built from TRBV12-3 or TRBV12-4 and TRBJ2-7, with 10 bases identical to TRBD2. Trimming cost V 7 bases and J 2 bases; bases outside gene matches: 11. The CDR3 has 16 amino acids. The CDR3 nucleotides are TGTGCCAGCACCCCCCTTAGCGGGAGGAGTCCCTACGAGCAGTACTTC. Translating it yields CASTPLSGRSPYEQYF.

The chain employs TRBV15 and TRBJ2-5; TRBD2 matches at 10 bases. The CDR3 consists of 16 residues. Germline V gene lookup returns CDR1 LNHNV and CDR2 YYDKDF (reference sequence). After removal of 2 bases from V and 4 bases from J, the junction contained 7 bases not matched to a gene. The chain's CDR3 is CATSRPGLAPPETQYF. In DNA, the CDR3 is TGTGCCACCAGCAGACCGGGACTAGCGCCACCAGAGACCCAGTACTTC.

The genes are TRBV27 and TRBJ1-2, with 9 bases that match TRBD1. After removal of 10 bases from V and 3 bases from J, the junction contained 6 bases not matched to a gene. Germline CDR1 MNHEY, CDR2 SMNVEV (reference sequence). The CDR3 runs 13 residues. The CDR3 sequence: CATYDRGDYGYTF. The DNA of the CDR3 is TGTGCCACCTACGACAGGGGGGACTATGGCTACACCTTC.

This clonotype was picked up many times. The chain employs TRBV5-1 and TRBJ2-1; no definite D call. V was cut by 1 base and J by 4 bases, with 24 bases left in between. CDR1 is SGHRS, CDR2 YFSETQ, per germline. This CDR3 is built from 19 residues. The CDR3, as DNA: TGCGCCAGCAGCTTGAATAAAATGACCGCAGGTGGGCCATACAATGAGCAGTTCTTC. This gives the protein CASSLNKMTAGGPYNEQFF.

There are many counts of this clonotype. CDR3 coding DNA: TGTGCCAGCAGCCAAGCCGGGACAGGGGTCGGAGAGCAGTACTTC. This encodes CASSQAGTGVGEQYF. This chain connects TRBV9 to TRBJ2-7, with 10 bases that match TRBD1. The CDR3 totals 15 residues. The V gene end was trimmed by 4 bases and the J gene end by 7 bases; junction bases not matched to a gene: 11. Looked up from germline, CDR1 is SGDLS and CDR2 is YYNGEE.

The sample holds a few counts of this clonotype. This rearrangement joins TRBV6-7 to TRBJ2-2, with 11 bases fitting TRBD2. TRBV6-7 is noted as an ORF with a role that remains uncertain. This CDR3 is built from 16 residues. The trim removed 4 bases at V and 7 bases at J, leaving 8 bases unmatched. The CDR3 region is CASSSLAGGSVGELFF. The CDR3 region has the DNA TGTGCCAGCAGTTCTCTAGCGGGAGGTTCGGTCGGGGAGCTGTTTTTT.

This clonotype was detected many times. V gene TRBV7-9 combines with J gene TRBJ1-1; D is ambiguous. The V end was cut by 2 bases, the J end by 11 bases, with 3 bases between. The germline gives CDR1 SEHNR, CDR2 FQNEAQ (reference sequence). The CDR3 runs 9 residues. CDR3 sequence reads: CASSLLAFF. The CDR3 nucleotides are TGTGCCAGCAGCTTACTCGCTTTCTTT.

The chain couples TRBV6-1 to TRBJ2-4, with TRBD1 matching over 7 bases. The CDR3 contains 15 residues. The V gene end was trimmed by 6 bases and the J gene end by 1 base; junction bases not matched to a gene: 6. Germline V gene lookup returns CDR1 MNHNS and CDR2 SASEGT. The CDR3 sequence is CASRVGQLAKNIQYF. In DNA, the CDR3 is TGTGCCAGCAGGGTGGGACAGCTTGCCAAAAACATTCAGTACTTC.

This clonotype came up a few times. V is TRBV7-3 and J is TRBJ2-3, with unresolved D. CDR3 length: 16 amino acids. Trimming left V 1 base short and J 0 bases short, with 11 bases between. Per germline, CDR1 SGHTA and CDR2 FQGTGA. The CDR3 region is CASSLSPASSTDTQYF. For the CDR3, the DNA is TGTGCCAGCAGCTTAAGTCCAGCCTCTAGCACAGATACGCAGTATTTT.

This clonotype was counted a few times. The chain links TRBV6-5 to TRBJ2-2; TRBD1 is a possible D gene (5 bases). From germline, CDR1 is MNHEY and CDR2 SVGAGI. V was clipped by 7 bases and J by 5 bases, with 14 bases between them. The CDR3 consists of 14 residues. The CDR3 region is CASNADRRTGELFF. CDR3 in DNA: TGTGCCAGCAATGCAGACAGACGGACCGGGGAGCTGTTTTTT.

This clonotype occurred a few times. V is TRBV20-1 and J is TRBJ2-4; no reliable D call. Germline V lookup: CDR1 DFQATT, CDR2 SNEGSKA (reference sequence). Deletions cut 6 bases from V and 3 bases from J, with 15 bases between. The CDR3 length is 14 residues. CDR3 DNA: TGCAGTGCGGTAGACCGGGCACGCAAAAACATTCAGTACTTC. Translation gives CSAVDRARKNIQYF.

This clonotype was seen only a few times. The rearrangement uses TRBV18 and TRBJ1-5; possibly TRBD1 for D (5 bases). Trimming stripped 0 bases from V and 1 base from J, with 10 bases between. The length of the CDR3 is 16 residues. Per the germline V gene, CDR1 is KGHSH and CDR2 is LQKENI. CDR3 region: CASSPPGPWSNQPQHF. The CDR3 DNA reads as TGTGCCAGCTCACCACCGGGGCCCTGGAGCAATCAGCCCCAGCATTTT.

This clonotype was counted at least ten times. The rearrangement uses TRBV3-1 and TRBJ2-1; D might be TRBD1 (6 bases). The V end lost 4 bases, the J end lost 3 bases, and 10 bases lay between the germline ends. Germline-derived CDR1 and CDR2 are LGHDT and YNNKEL (reference sequence). The CDR3 totals 14 residues. DNA for the CDR3: TGTGCCAGCAGCCTACGGACAGTCTACAATGAGCAGTTCTTC. Amino acids: CASSLRTVYNEQFF.